This T cell receptor (beta chain) was retrieved from a study of metastatic and nonmetastatic thyroid tumors. Overall study: Across blood and tumor or nodule tissue, repertoires from malignant and benign thyroid patients were compared with one another.

Germline CDR1 SEHNR, CDR2 FQNEAQ (reference sequence). The CDR3 is 14 residues long. With V trimmed by 3 bases and J by 2 bases, 0 bases remained unmatched. Every patient underwent thyroid surgery untreated. TCRdb re-called clones via MiXCR from the PCR reads. The sample gives about 43,000 clones, under 4% of which show up once; approximately 9.6% is in the top ten. This clone appeared many times. The sequence derives from a female donor with papillary thyroid cancer or a benign thyroid nodule (not recorded which). Some clones in this sample may be carry-over from other donors' samples. The source material was blood. This rearrangement joins TRBV7-9 to TRBJ2-3, with 9 positions matching TRBD2. The CDR3 here is CASSLGLATDTQYF. CDR3 nucleotide sequence: TGTGCCAGCAGCTTGGGACTAGCCACAGATACGCAGTATTTT.